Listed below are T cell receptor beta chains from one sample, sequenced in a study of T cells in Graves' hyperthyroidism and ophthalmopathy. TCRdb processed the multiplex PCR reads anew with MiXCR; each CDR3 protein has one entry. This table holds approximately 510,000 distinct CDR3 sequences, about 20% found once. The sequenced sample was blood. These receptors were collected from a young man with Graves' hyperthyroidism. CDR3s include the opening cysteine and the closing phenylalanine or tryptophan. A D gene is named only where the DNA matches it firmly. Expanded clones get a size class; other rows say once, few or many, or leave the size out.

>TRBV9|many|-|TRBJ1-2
CASSVALGADYGYTF
TGTGCCAGCAGCGTAGCTCTGGGCGCCGACTATGGCTACACCTTC
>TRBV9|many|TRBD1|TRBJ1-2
CASSPGTVRNYGYTF
TGTGCCAGCAGCCCTGGGACAGTGAGGAACTATGGCTACACCTTC
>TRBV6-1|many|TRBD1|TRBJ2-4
CASGQVIRLFLAKNIQYF
TGTGCCAGCGGACAGGTTATTCGTTTGTTCCTAGCCAAAAACATTCAGTACTTC
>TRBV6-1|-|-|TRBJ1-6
CASTGTRKNSPLHF
TGTGCCAGTACCGGGACAAGGAAAAATTCACCCCTCCACTTT
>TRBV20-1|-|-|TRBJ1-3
CSAFLGVSGNTIYF
TGCAGTGCTTTCCTCGGGGTATCCGGAAACACCATATATTTT
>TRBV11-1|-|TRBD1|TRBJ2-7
CASSPGQGPDLLEQYF
TGTGCCAGCAGCCCCGGACAGGGTCCCGATTTATTGGAGCAGTACTTC
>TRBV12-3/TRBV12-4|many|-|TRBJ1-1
CASSLDPGPYTEAFF
TGTGCCAGCAGTTTAGACCCCGGCCCATACACTGAAGCTTTCTTT
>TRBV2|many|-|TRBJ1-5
CASSERFPGSQPQHF
TGTGCCAGCAGTGAAAGGTTCCCAGGGTCTCAGCCCCAGCATTTT
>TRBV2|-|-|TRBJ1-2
CASSDQAGYGYTF
TGTGCCAGCAGTGATCAGGCAGGCTATGGCTACACCTTC
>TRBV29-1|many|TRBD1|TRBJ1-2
CSVRTGFDYGYTF
TGCAGCGTCCGGACAGGGTTTGACTATGGCTACACCTTC
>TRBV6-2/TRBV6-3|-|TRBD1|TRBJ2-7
CASSHKTGTVSYEQYF
TGTGCCAGCAGTCATAAAACCGGGACAGTTTCCTACGAGCAGTACTTC
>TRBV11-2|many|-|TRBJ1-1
CASSLGGGVNTEAFF
TGTGCCAGCAGCTTAGGCGGGGGAGTGAACACTGAAGCTTTCTTT
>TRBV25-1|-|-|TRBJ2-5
CASSEGKDGYQETQYF
TGTGCCAGCAGTGAAGGGAAGGACGGGTACCAAGAGACCCAGTACTTC
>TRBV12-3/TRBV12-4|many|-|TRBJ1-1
CASSFAQGNTEAFF
TGTGCCAGCAGTTTCGCACAGGGGAACACTGAAGCTTTCTTT
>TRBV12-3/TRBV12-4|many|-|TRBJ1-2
CASLGRNYGYTF
TGTGCCAGCCTAGGCAGAAACTATGGCTACACCTTC
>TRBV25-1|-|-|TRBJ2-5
CASSEYETQCF
TGTGCCAGCAGTGAATACGAGACCCAGTGCTTC
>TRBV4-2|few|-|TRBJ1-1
CASSQEGAVLNTEAFF
TGTGCCAGCAGCCAAGAAGGGGCAGTACTGAACACTGAAGCTTTCTTT
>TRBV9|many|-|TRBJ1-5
CASSASPYSNQPQHF
TGTGCCAGCAGCGCTTCACCTTATAGCAATCAGCCCCAGCATTTT
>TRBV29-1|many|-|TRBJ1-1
CSVGSSLGTEAFF
TGCAGCGTTGGGTCCTCCCTTGGCACTGAAGCTTTCTTT
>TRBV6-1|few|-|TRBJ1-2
CASSARGHGYTF
TGTGCCAGCAGTGCTAGGGGCCATGGCTACACCTTC
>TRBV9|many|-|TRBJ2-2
CASSVSGNTGELFF
TGTGCCAGCAGCGTTTCAGGGAACACCGGGGAGCTGTTTTTT
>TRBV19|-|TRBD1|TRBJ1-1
CASSIDQTGTGLNTEAFF
TGTGCCAGTAGTATAGATCAAACCGGGACAGGGCTGAACACTGAAGCTTTCTTT
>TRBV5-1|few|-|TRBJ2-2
CASSLEEGANTGELFF
TGCGCCAGCAGCTTGGAGGAGGGGGCAAACACCGGGGAGCTGTTTTTT
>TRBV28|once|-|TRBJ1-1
CASSQEPGAGFTEAFF
TGTGCCAGCAGCCAAGAGCCGGGGGCAGGGTTCACTGAAGCTTTCTTT
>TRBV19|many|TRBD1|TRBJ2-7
CASSIATGDEQYF
TGTGCCAGTAGTATCGCGACAGGGGACGAGCAGTACTTC
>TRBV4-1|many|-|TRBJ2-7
CASSQDSVTYEQYF
TGCGCCAGCAGCCAAGATTCAGTGACCTACGAGCAGTACTTC